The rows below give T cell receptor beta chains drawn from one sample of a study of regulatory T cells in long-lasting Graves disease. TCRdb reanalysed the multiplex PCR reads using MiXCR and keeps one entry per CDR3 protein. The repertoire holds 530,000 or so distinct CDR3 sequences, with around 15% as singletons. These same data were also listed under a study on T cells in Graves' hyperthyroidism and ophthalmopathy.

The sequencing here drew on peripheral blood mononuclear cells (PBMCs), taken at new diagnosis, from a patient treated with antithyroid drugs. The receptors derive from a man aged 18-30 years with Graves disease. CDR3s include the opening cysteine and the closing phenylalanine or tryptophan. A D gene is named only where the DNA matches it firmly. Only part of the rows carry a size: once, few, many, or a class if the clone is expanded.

cdr3_nt: TGTGCCAGCAGTTTGCCGACAGGGGTGGGGCATGAGCAGTTCTTC
cdr3_aa: CASSLPTGVGHEQFF
d_call: TRBD1
v_call: TRBV27
j_call: TRBJ2-1
clone_size: many

cdr3_nt: TGCGCCAGCAGTAGCTATTCGGCCGGGGAGCTGTTTTTT
cdr3_aa: CASSSYSAGELFF
d_call: .
v_call: TRBV5-1
j_call: TRBJ2-2
clone_size: few

cdr3_nt: TGTGCCAGCGAACCCCAGGGGGCTCTTAGGACTGAAGCTTTCTTT
cdr3_aa: CASEPQGALRTEAFF
d_call: TRBD1
v_call: TRBV18
j_call: TRBJ1-1
clone_size: .

cdr3_nt: TGCGCCAGCAGCTCGACAGGGGGCGCCGAAGCGGGACCCTCGTACAATGAGCAGTTCTTC
cdr3_aa: CASSSTGGAEAGPSYNEQFF
d_call: TRBD1
v_call: TRBV5-1
j_call: TRBJ2-1
clone_size: few

cdr3_nt: TGCGCCAGCAGCTTGTCCCTAGCGGGAGAACCTTCCTACGAGCAGTACTTC
cdr3_aa: CASSLSLAGEPSYEQYF
d_call: TRBD2
v_call: TRBV5-1
j_call: TRBJ2-7
clone_size: few

cdr3_nt: TGTGCCTGGAGGAAGCGGTCCTACGAGCAGTACTTC
cdr3_aa: CAWRKRSYEQYF
d_call: .
v_call: TRBV30
j_call: TRBJ2-7
clone_size: many

cdr3_nt: TGTGCCAGCAGTCCCCCCGGGACTCCGTCCTACAATGAGCAGTTCTTC
cdr3_aa: CASSPPGTPSYNEQFF
d_call: .
v_call: TRBV27
j_call: TRBJ2-1
clone_size: many

cdr3_nt: TGTGCCAGCACCCACCGGGAGGACGACGAGCAGTACTTC
cdr3_aa: CASTHREDDEQYF
d_call: TRBD2
v_call: TRBV6-2/TRBV6-3
j_call: TRBJ2-7
clone_size: .

cdr3_nt: TGTGCCAGCACCTTCGGACCGTTGAACACTGAAGCTTTCTTT
cdr3_aa: CASTFGPLNTEAFF
d_call: .
v_call: TRBV5-8
j_call: TRBJ1-1
clone_size: .

cdr3_nt: TGTGCCGGCAGTTATTCCGGGACAGGAACCTACTATGGCTACACCTTC
cdr3_aa: CAGSYSGTGTYYGYTF
d_call: TRBD1
v_call: TRBV6-9
j_call: TRBJ1-2
clone_size: .

cdr3_nt: TGTGCCAGCAGTTTAAGCCTCATTCGCGAAAAACTGTTTTTT
cdr3_aa: CASSLSLIREKLFF
d_call: .
v_call: TRBV28
j_call: TRBJ1-4
clone_size: many

cdr3_nt: TGTGCCAGCAGTTACTCGCGGGACAGGAGCTCCTACGAGCAGTACTTC
cdr3_aa: CASSYSRDRSSYEQYF
d_call: TRBD1
v_call: TRBV6-5
j_call: TRBJ2-7
clone_size: many

cdr3_nt: TGTGCCAGCAGCCGAAGGGGGGGTCAGTCGAACACCGGGGAGCTGTTTTTT
cdr3_aa: CASSRRGGQSNTGELFF
d_call: .
v_call: TRBV14
j_call: TRBJ2-2
clone_size: many

cdr3_nt: TGTGCCAGCAACTTAGCGGGACTGAGCTCCTACAATGAGCAGTTCTTC
cdr3_aa: CASNLAGLSSYNEQFF
d_call: TRBD2
v_call: TRBV7-9
j_call: TRBJ2-1
clone_size: many

cdr3_nt: TGTGCCAGCAGTGAAGCGGGCGGAGCTGAGCAGTTCTTC
cdr3_aa: CASSEAGGAEQFF
d_call: .
v_call: TRBV6-1
j_call: TRBJ2-1
clone_size: many

cdr3_nt: TGCAGTGCCGGCCAGGGAGACCAGCCCCAGCATTTT
cdr3_aa: CSAGQGDQPQHF
d_call: .
v_call: TRBV20-1
j_call: TRBJ1-5
clone_size: .

cdr3_nt: TGTGCCAGCAGGGACAGGGGGCCAGCAGATACGCAGTATTTT
cdr3_aa: CASRDRGPADTQYF
d_call: TRBD1
v_call: TRBV6-2/TRBV6-3
j_call: TRBJ2-3
clone_size: .

cdr3_nt: TGTGCCAGCAGCGTTAGGGACGGTGGAAACACCATATATTTT
cdr3_aa: CASSVRDGGNTIYF
d_call: .
v_call: TRBV9
j_call: TRBJ1-3
clone_size: many

cdr3_nt: TGTGCCAGCAGCCCTTATCCCGCGAACACTGAAGCTTTCTTT
cdr3_aa: CASSPYPANTEAFF
d_call: .
v_call: TRBV28
j_call: TRBJ1-1
clone_size: many

cdr3_nt: TGTGCCAGCAGCTTAGAAGGTGAAGCTTTCTTT
cdr3_aa: CASSLEGEAFF
d_call: .
v_call: TRBV13
j_call: TRBJ1-1
clone_size: many

cdr3_nt: TGTGCCAGCAGTTACGGTCTAGCGGTAGCCAAAAACATTCAGTACTTC
cdr3_aa: CASSYGLAVAKNIQYF
d_call: TRBD2
v_call: TRBV6-2/TRBV6-3
j_call: TRBJ2-4
clone_size: .

cdr3_nt: TGTGCCGTTCGGGGGGGGGACACTGAAGCTTTCTTT
cdr3_aa: CAVRGGDTEAFF
d_call: .
v_call: TRBV11-2
j_call: TRBJ1-1
clone_size: few

cdr3_nt: TGTGCCAGCAGCCCTACTAGCGGGAGGCGGGCAGATACGCAGTATTTT
cdr3_aa: CASSPTSGRRADTQYF
d_call: TRBD2
v_call: TRBV7-9
j_call: TRBJ2-3
clone_size: many

cdr3_nt: TGTGCCAGCACCCCCTACAGCGGGTTTACTGAAGCTTTCTTT
cdr3_aa: CASTPYSGFTEAFF
d_call: .
v_call: TRBV9
j_call: TRBJ1-1
clone_size: few

cdr3_nt: TGTGCCAGCAGCACCCTTAACTCAGATACGCAGTATTTT
cdr3_aa: CASSTLNSDTQYF
d_call: .
v_call: TRBV12-3/TRBV12-4
j_call: TRBJ2-3
clone_size: many

cdr3_nt: TGTGCCAGCTCTAAGGCAAAAGGGACCGGGGAGCTGTTTTTT
cdr3_aa: CASSKAKGTGELFF
d_call: .
v_call: TRBV18
j_call: TRBJ2-2
clone_size: .

cdr3_nt: TGTGCCAGCAGCGTAGTTCTAAAGGATGAGCAGTTCTTC
cdr3_aa: CASSVVLKDEQFF
d_call: .
v_call: TRBV9
j_call: TRBJ2-1
clone_size: .

cdr3_nt: TGCAGTGCTAGAAAGGACAGGGGGAGAGGAGATACGCAGTATTTT
cdr3_aa: CSARKDRGRGDTQYF
d_call: TRBD1
v_call: TRBV20-1
j_call: TRBJ2-3
clone_size: many

cdr3_nt: TGTGCCAGCAGCTTTTATGGTGGTGGCGCCTACGAGCAGTACTTC
cdr3_aa: CASSFYGGGAYEQYF
d_call: .
v_call: TRBV7-2
j_call: TRBJ2-7
clone_size: few

cdr3_nt: TGCAGTGCTAGCCCTGCCCTAGCGGGAGACGGCACAGATACGCAGTATTTT
cdr3_aa: CSASPALAGDGTDTQYF
d_call: TRBD2
v_call: TRBV20-1
j_call: TRBJ2-3
clone_size: many

cdr3_nt: TGTGCCAGCAGCTTGTGGATGGGACTTCCTAGCACAGATACGCAGTATTTT
cdr3_aa: CASSLWMGLPSTDTQYF
d_call: .
v_call: TRBV5-6
j_call: TRBJ2-3
clone_size: .

cdr3_nt: TGTGCCAGCAGTCCACCAAACCCGACTAGCGGGGTGCAGTTCTTC
cdr3_aa: CASSPPNPTSGVQFF
d_call: TRBD2
v_call: TRBV28
j_call: TRBJ2-1
clone_size: many

cdr3_nt: TGTGCCACCAGTCCACCCCAGGGGGTCTCTTCCGAGCAGTACTTC
cdr3_aa: CATSPPQGVSSEQYF
d_call: TRBD1
v_call: TRBV15
j_call: TRBJ2-7
clone_size: .

cdr3_nt: TGTGCCACCGGGTGGAGCCCTCGGACTAGCGGGCCAGACTACGAGCAGTACTTC
cdr3_aa: CATGWSPRTSGPDYEQYF
d_call: TRBD2
v_call: TRBV7-8
j_call: TRBJ2-7
clone_size: many

cdr3_nt: TGTGCCTGGAGTGTAGACAGTTACTATAATTCACCCCTCCACTTT
cdr3_aa: CAWSVDSYYNSPLHF
d_call: .
v_call: TRBV30
j_call: TRBJ1-6
clone_size: .

cdr3_nt: TGTGCCAGCAAGAACGGGAGGGCCTCCTACGAGCAGTACTTC
cdr3_aa: CASKNGRASYEQYF
d_call: TRBD2
v_call: TRBV6-2/TRBV6-3
j_call: TRBJ2-7
clone_size: many

cdr3_nt: TGTGCCAGCAGTTTTGGGGGGCTGAACGAGCAGTACTTC
cdr3_aa: CASSFGGLNEQYF
d_call: .
v_call: TRBV28
j_call: TRBJ2-7
clone_size: .

cdr3_nt: TGTGCCAGCAGGCGACTAGCGGGAGGGGGCACCGGGGAGCTGTTTTTT
cdr3_aa: CASRRLAGGGTGELFF
d_call: TRBD2
v_call: TRBV3-1
j_call: TRBJ2-2
clone_size: few

cdr3_nt: TGTGCCAGCAGCCCCCGTTTCGGCGCGACAGATACGCAGTATTTT
cdr3_aa: CASSPRFGATDTQYF
d_call: .
v_call: TRBV9
j_call: TRBJ2-3
clone_size: .

cdr3_nt: TGCGCCAGCAGCGGGGGACAGGATCAGCCCCAGCATTTT
cdr3_aa: CASSGGQDQPQHF
d_call: TRBD1
v_call: TRBV4-1
j_call: TRBJ1-5
clone_size: few

cdr3_nt: TGCAGTGCGGGCCTACCGGGACTAGCGGAAGGAGGGCAGTTCTTC
cdr3_aa: CSAGLPGLAEGGQFF
d_call: TRBD2
v_call: TRBV20-1
j_call: TRBJ2-1
clone_size: few

cdr3_nt: TGTGCCAGCAGTTTTCCCCTGATAGCGGGAGCTTCCTACGAGCAGTACTTC
cdr3_aa: CASSFPLIAGASYEQYF
d_call: TRBD2
v_call: TRBV28
j_call: TRBJ2-7
clone_size: many

cdr3_nt: TGCAGTGCTCCCCCGACGGGCGGCACAGATACGCAGTATTTT
cdr3_aa: CSAPPTGGTDTQYF
d_call: .
v_call: TRBV20-1
j_call: TRBJ2-3
clone_size: few

cdr3_nt: TGTGCCAGCAGCTCCGGGACAGGGGTTTCAGATACGCAGTATTTT
cdr3_aa: CASSSGTGVSDTQYF
d_call: TRBD1
v_call: TRBV27
j_call: TRBJ2-3
clone_size: few

cdr3_nt: TGTGCCAGCAAAAGCCTTTCTAACTATGGCTACACCTTC
cdr3_aa: CASKSLSNYGYTF
d_call: .
v_call: TRBV28
j_call: TRBJ1-2
clone_size: many

cdr3_nt: TGTGCCAGCAGTTACTCAGTATACTACGAGCAGTACTTC
cdr3_aa: CASSYSVYYEQYF
d_call: .
v_call: TRBV6-5
j_call: TRBJ2-7
clone_size: many

cdr3_nt: TGTGCCAGCAGCCCGACAGGGGCGGCTAATGAAAAACTGTTTTTT
cdr3_aa: CASSPTGAANEKLFF
d_call: TRBD1
v_call: TRBV7-9
j_call: TRBJ1-4
clone_size: many

cdr3_nt: TGTGCCAGCAGCTTCCGGGGCCCGAGTGGCTACGAGCAGTACTTC
cdr3_aa: CASSFRGPSGYEQYF
d_call: .
v_call: TRBV7-8
j_call: TRBJ2-7
clone_size: many

cdr3_nt: TGCAGTGCTACGTCGACAGGGAACACTGAAGCTTTCTTT
cdr3_aa: CSATSTGNTEAFF
d_call: .
v_call: TRBV20-1
j_call: TRBJ1-1
clone_size: .

cdr3_nt: TGCGCCAGCAGTATGGGACTAGCGGGAGGTCTTGAGCAGTTCTTC
cdr3_aa: CASSMGLAGGLEQFF
d_call: TRBD2
v_call: TRBV5-1
j_call: TRBJ2-1
clone_size: .

cdr3_nt: TGTGCCAGCAGTGGGACAGGGTGGATGCCTGAAGCTTTCTTT
cdr3_aa: CASSGTGWMPEAFF
d_call: TRBD1
v_call: TRBV27
j_call: TRBJ1-1
clone_size: many

cdr3_nt: TGCAGTGCCCTGAACTATGGCTACACCTTC
cdr3_aa: CSALNYGYTF
d_call: .
v_call: TRBV20-1
j_call: TRBJ1-2
clone_size: few

cdr3_nt: TGTGCCAGCAGTTTAAGGGGACAGCCTATCTATGGCTACACCTTC
cdr3_aa: CASSLRGQPIYGYTF
d_call: TRBD1
v_call: TRBV12-3/TRBV12-4
j_call: TRBJ1-2
clone_size: many

cdr3_nt: TGTGCCAGCAGCTTGGAGGGGCCAGGCTATGGCTACACCTTC
cdr3_aa: CASSLEGPGYGYTF
d_call: .
v_call: TRBV5-4
j_call: TRBJ1-2
clone_size: few

cdr3_nt: TGTGCCAGCAGTGAGCAGTACACCGGGGAGCTGTTTTTT
cdr3_aa: CASSEQYTGELFF
d_call: .
v_call: TRBV2
j_call: TRBJ2-2
clone_size: .

cdr3_nt: TGTGCCTGGAGTGTCGGAGGTGGCTACACCTTC
cdr3_aa: CAWSVGGGYTF
d_call: .
v_call: TRBV30
j_call: TRBJ1-2
clone_size: many

cdr3_nt: TGTGCCAGCAGTTACCAGGGGGCCGGGGAGCTGTTTTTT
cdr3_aa: CASSYQGAGELFF
d_call: TRBD1
v_call: TRBV6-9
j_call: TRBJ2-2
clone_size: .